The 10 T cell receptor beta chains below all came from one sample that was sequenced in a study of OX40 agonist ivuxolimab in advanced cancers. The data were produced by immunoSEQ multiplex PCR, yet TCRdb's version contains in-frame clones alone and is incomplete. Of approximately 42,000 clones in the sample, 70% to 90% were seen once. The source material was CD4+ or CD8+ T cells sorted from blood, sampled in a trial of the OX40 agonist ivuxolimab. The receptors here all came from an adult with an advanced solid tumor such as melanoma, head and neck, liver or kidney cancer.

This chain joins TRBV28 and TRBJ1-5; tentatively, D is TRBD1 (5 bases). Looked up from germline, CDR1 is MDHEN and CDR2 is SYDVKM. There are 15 residues in the CDR3. V lost 2 bases, J lost 0 bases, and 8 bases lay in between. CDR3 protein: CASSLGAGSNQPQHF. The DNA of the CDR3 is TGTGCCAGCAGTTTAGGGGCGGGTAGCAATCAGCCCCAGCATTTT.

Here the CDR3 DNA reads TGTGCCACCTCCGGGGGGGATGGCAATCAGCCCCAGCATTTT. Translated, it gives CATSGGDGNQPQHF. The chain is built from TRBV10-3 and TRBJ1-5; the D gene is possibly TRBD1 (5 bases). V lost 10 bases to trimming and J lost 2 bases, with 15 bases between them. Germline assignment: CDR1 ENHRY and CDR2 SYGVKD. This CDR3 is 14 amino acids long.

As DNA, the CDR3 is TGCGCCAGCAGGGACAGGGGAAAGGTCGACGAGCAGTACTTC. Translated, it gives CASRDRGKVDEQYF. This chain connects TRBV5-1 to TRBJ2-7, with 9 bases lining up with TRBD1. Trimming removed 5 bases from V and 5 bases from J; junction bases left unmatched: 8. This CDR3 is 14 amino acids long. Germline values: CDR1 SGHRS, CDR2 YFSETQ.

This clone was counted once. This chain connects TRBV14 to TRBJ1-6; D is undetermined. The germline V and J ends were trimmed by 0 bases and 10 bases, with 10 bases remaining between them. In germline, CDR1 is SGHDN, CDR2 FVKESK. The CDR3 sequence is 14 residues long. CDR3 DNA sequence: TGTGCCAGCAGCCAAGACTATTGGATCTCACCCCTCCACTTT. Its translation is CASSQDYWISPLHF.

The rearrangement uses TRBV7-9 and TRBJ1-5; D uncertain. Germline values: CDR1 SEHNR, CDR2 FQNEAQ (reference sequence). This CDR3 comprises 13 residues. The V gene lost 1 base and the J gene lost 6 bases, with 7 bases spanning the gap. CDR3 amino acids: CASSLEGGQPQHF. The CDR3 DNA sequence: TGTGCCAGCAGCTTAGAGGGAGGTCAGCCCCAGCATTTT.

In DNA form, the CDR3 reads TGTGCCAGCAGATACTCGGGGACAACGGGCACTGAAGCTTTCTTT. Translated: CASRYSGTTGTEAFF. The rearrangement joins TRBV2 to TRBJ1-1; tentatively, D is TRBD1 (6 bases). The CDR3 runs to 15 residues. The V and J ends lost 6 bases and 4 bases respectively, with 18 bases between them. Germline CDR1 reads SNHLY; CDR2 reads FYNNEI.

The chain recombines TRBV4-2 with TRBJ2-7; D may be TRBD2 (6 bases). Between the trimmed V and J ends, which lost 0 bases and 2 bases, there was a span of 11 bases. Looked up from germline, CDR1 is LGHNA and CDR2 is YNFKEQ. CDR3 length: 15 residues. The CDR3 loop is CASSQELGGPYEQYF. CDR3 in DNA: TGTGCCAGCAGCCAAGAATTGGGGGGTCCCTACGAGCAGTACTTC.

This rearrangement joins TRBV29-1 to TRBJ1-1; 7 bases fit TRBD1. The V gene's germline CDR1 is SQVTM and CDR2 ANQGSEA. The CDR3 loop spans 14 amino acids. Trimming took 3 bases from V and 5 from J; bases not matched to a gene: 9. The CDR3, as DNA: TGCAGCGTTGACCACAGGGACAGCCGTACTGAAGCTTTCTTT. Encoded protein: CSVDHRDSRTEAFF.

The chain combines TRBV11-2 with TRBJ1-2; D is uncertain. The V gene's germline CDR1 is SGHAT and CDR2 FQNNGV. The CDR3 is 11 residues long. V was trimmed by 3 bases and J by 6 bases, leaving 5 bases between them. The CDR3 loop reads CASSFLDGYTF. The CDR3 region has the DNA TGTGCCAGCAGCTTCCTGGATGGCTACACCTTC.

This clone has a single count. The chain has TRBV27 and TRBJ1-5; TRBD1 is a possible D gene (5 bases). The V end was cut by 0 bases, the J end by 0 bases, with 6 bases between. Germline CDR1 reads MNHEY; CDR2 reads SMNVEV (reference sequence). This CDR3 spans 15 amino acids. The CDR3 region is CASSLSGDSNQPQHF. CDR3 in DNA: TGTGCCAGCAGTTTATCAGGGGATAGCAATCAGCCCCAGCATTTT.